The 14 T cell receptor beta chains in this list originate from one sample, sequenced in a study of blood T cells in healthy people across ages. Using a J-beta primer mix together with a sample-barcoded 5' primer, a second PCR was run for roughly 7 to 11 cycles. TCRdb re-analysed the 5' RACE reads in MiXCR, keeping a single row per CDR3 protein. The top ten hold 17% of the sample, which has around 900,000 distinct CDR3 sequences, more than 25% seen once. Material for sequencing was blood. Receptors originate from a woman aged 80 or older in good health.

This clonotype was counted at least ten times. The chain recombines TRBV25-1 with TRBJ1-1; D is possibly TRBD1 (5 bases). CDR3 length equals 13 residues. The germline V gene has CDR1 MGHDK and CDR2 SYGVNS. V was pared by 2 bases and J by 3 bases, with 7 bases between. CDR3 region: CASSEAGYTEAFF. The CDR3 coding sequence is TGTGCCAGCAGTGAAGCAGGGTACACTGAAGCTTTCTTT.

This clonotype was seen ten or more times. The CDR3 loop reads CASSKDRESYNEQFF. CDR3 DNA: TGTGCCAGCAGCAAAGACAGGGAATCCTACAATGAGCAGTTCTTC. This chain joins TRBV11-2 and TRBJ2-1; 7 bases are shared with TRBD1. The germline V gene has CDR1 SGHAT and CDR2 FQNNGV. The trim removed 5 bases at V and 1 base at J, leaving 5 bases unmatched. This CDR3 comprises 15 residues.

This clonotype was detected ten times or more. A much larger clone is a single base away; this may be a read error. V gene TRBV14 combines with J gene TRBJ2-1; possibly TRBD2 for D (6 bases). The J call may not be correct, given that the DNA end is closer to TRBJ2-7. The CDR3 consists of 15 residues. CDR1 and CDR2 (germline): SGHDN, FVKESK. Here the CDR3 reads CASSQNGGTYNEQYF. CDR3 nucleotide sequence: TGTGCCAGCAGCCAAAACGGGGGAACCTACAATGAGCAGTACTTC.

The genes are TRBV7-8 and TRBJ2-1, with 9 nucleotides matching TRBD1. There are 16 residues in the CDR3. The ends lost 5 bases at V and 7 bases at J; junction bases unmatched: 12. In germline, CDR1 is SGHVS, CDR2 FQNEAQ. In nucleotides, the CDR3 is TGTGCCAGCAGCCCATCGACCGGGACAGGGAAGAATGAGCAGTTCTTC. It specifies CASSPSTGTGKNEQFF.

At least ten counts were recorded for this clonotype. This chain joins TRBV9 and TRBJ2-6; 7 positions match TRBD1. CDR1 is SGDLS and CDR2 is YYNGEE in the germline V gene. The length of the CDR3 is 15 residues. J was trimmed by 4 bases and V by 3 bases; bases with no gene match: 4. CDR3 loop: CASSARGLGANVLTF. The CDR3 DNA reads TGTGCCAGCAGCGCTAGGGGGCTAGGGGCCAACGTCCTGACTTTC.

This rearrangement joins TRBV11-2 to TRBJ2-1; TRBD2 matches 9 bases. CDR1 is SGHAT and CDR2 is FQNNGV in the germline V gene. V was clipped by 6 bases and J by 3 bases; unmatched bases: 15. CDR3 size: 18 residues. Here the CDR3 DNA reads TGTGCCAGCAGACGGGCGGGGGGAGCGGGGGGACACTACAATGAGCAGTTCTTC. This codes for CASRRAGGAGGHYNEQFF.

V usage is TRBV4-3 and J usage is TRBJ2-3, with no clear D. The length of the CDR3 is 15 residues. Germline V gene data show CDR1 as LGHNA and CDR2 as YSLEER. V was trimmed by 2 bases and J by 1 base, leaving 10 bases between them. The CDR3 DNA follows: TGCGCCAGCAGCCAACCCGGCCAGGGCACAGATACGCAGTATTTT. It codes for CASSQPGQGTDTQYF.

There are many counts of this clonotype. The V call is TRBV20-1, the J call TRBJ1-2; D remains unclear. Germline lookup yields CDR1 DFQATT and CDR2 SNEGSKA (reference sequence). V lost 2 bases, J lost 5 bases, and 12 bases lay in between. This CDR3 is 13 amino acids long. The CDR3 spells CSARRILSYGYTF. The CDR3 region has the DNA TGCAGTGCTAGACGTATTTTGAGTTATGGCTACACCTTC.

This chain connects TRBV20-1 to TRBJ2-5, with TRBD1 matching over 8 bases. CDR1 and CDR2 from the germline V gene are DFQATT and SNEGSKA (reference sequence). With 0 bases clipped from V and 6 bases from J, the junction kept 15 bases outside the gene matches. The CDR3 is made up of 17 amino acids. As DNA, the CDR3 is TGCAGTGCTAGAGAAACCAGGGGGCTAGGTATCATGAAGACCCAGTACTTC. Protein sequence: CSARETRGLGIMKTQYF.

This clonotype was detected only a few times. A much larger clonotype is one base distant, so this may be a read error. The CDR3 region is CAGSLGLAGGDEQFF. In nucleotides, the CDR3 is TGTGCCGGCAGCTTAGGGCTAGCGGGGGGTGATGAGCAGTTCTTC. This chain links TRBV7-2 with TRBJ2-1, with 11 bases aligning to TRBD2. The CDR3 totals 15 residues. CDR1 is SGHTA and CDR2 is FQGNSA in the germline V gene.

Ten or more counts support this clonotype. CDR3 coding DNA: TGTGCCAGCAGTGGCGGGGCCGTGGTTACAGATACGCAGTATTTT. This encodes CASSGGAVVTDTQYF. The chain uses TRBV28 and TRBJ2-3, with D perhaps matching TRBD2 (6 bases). Per germline, CDR1 MDHEN and CDR2 SYDVKM. The CDR3 runs 15 residues. Trimming stripped 5 bases from V and 3 bases from J, with 15 bases between.

This clonotype was seen a few times. The junction shows a germline mismatch at one end, possibly a read error. This chain connects TRBV10-3 to TRBJ2-5; TRBD2 matches at 8 bases. The CDR3 extends over 16 amino acids. Germline loops: CDR1 ENHRY, CDR2 SYGVKD. The CDR3 region is CAISRGASGYQEAQYF. The CDR3 nucleotides read TGTGCCATCTCTCGGGGAGCTAGCGGGTACCAAGAGGCCCAGTACTTC.

The chain employs TRBV15 and TRBJ1-1, with D uncertain. Trimming shortened V by 3 bases and J by 2 bases, and 19 bases separated the two germline ends. Germline CDR1 is LNHNV and CDR2 is YYDKDF (reference sequence). CDR3 length: 17 amino acids. The CDR3 region is CATSRRVTGNINTEAFF. The CDR3 DNA reads TGTGCCACCAGCAGGAGGGTGACCGGCAACATAAACACTGAAGCTTTCTTT.

As concerns this clonotype: A much larger clone sits a single nucleotide away, making a read error possible. V is TRBV6-2 or TRBV6-3 and J is TRBJ2-1; D assignment may be TRBD1 or TRBD2 (5 bases each). Germline CDR1 MNHEY, CDR2 SVGEGT. The CDR3 has 15 residues. The CDR3 here is CASIPGTHSYNEQCF. The DNA of the CDR3 is TGTGCCAGCATCCCCGGGACGCACTCCTACAATGAGCAGTGCTTC.